One and the same sample provided the 27 T cell receptor beta chains below, sequenced in a study of T cells after yellow fever vaccination. Via MiXCR, TCRdb re-called the 5' RACE reads, giving one row per CDR3 protein. This table has 250,000 to 350,000 distinct CDR3 sequences, under 9% appearing once. The source was CD4+ T cells sorted from PBMCs, collected 5 days after the yellow fever booster vaccination. The receptor source for this set is a man aged 18 to 29 who received the YFV17D yellow fever vaccine.

This clonotype was picked up many times. The chain employs TRBV6-2 or TRBV6-3 and TRBJ2-5; a weak D match, TRBD1 (6 bases). With 0 bases removed from V and 3 bases from J, the gap between germline ends came to 11 bases. CDR1 and CDR2 from the germline V gene are MNHEY and SVGEGT. The CDR3 sequence is 15 residues long. The CDR3 loop reads CASSYSWAGEETQYF. The DNA for the CDR3 is TGTGCCAGCAGTTACTCATGGGCAGGGGAAGAGACCCAGTACTTC.

At least ten counts were recorded for this clonotype. V usage is TRBV11-2 and J usage is TRBJ1-2; D remains unclear. Germline V lookup: CDR1 SGHAT, CDR2 FQNNGV. The V and J ends lost 5 bases and 5 bases respectively, with 9 bases between them. CDR3 length equals 12 residues. CDR3 residues: CASSAYEYGYTF. DNA for the CDR3: TGTGCCAGCAGCGCCTATGAGTATGGCTACACCTTC.

This chain connects TRBV6-2 or TRBV6-3 to TRBJ2-7, with TRBD2 as a possible D gene (6 bases). Germline lookup yields CDR1 MNHEY and CDR2 SVGEGT. The CDR3 loop spans 13 amino acids. V was cut by 2 bases and J by 7 bases, with 12 bases left in between. The CDR3 region has the DNA TGTGCCAGCAGTTACGCTCCCGGGGGTGAGCAGTACGTC. Translation gives CASSYAPGGEQYV.

This clonotype was recorded a few times. V is TRBV2 and J is TRBJ2-5, with D possibly TRBD1 on 6 matching bases. Trimming left V 6 bases short and J 5 bases short, with 10 bases between. Germline CDR1 SNHLY, CDR2 FYNNEI. This CDR3 has 12 amino acids. The CDR3 DNA follows: TGTGCCAGCAGCTACAGGGACGAGACCCAGTACTTC. Amino acids: CASSYRDETQYF.

This clonotype was detected only a few times. V and J are TRBV19 and TRBJ2-6; no clear D gene. V gave up 8 bases and J gave up 0 bases, with 17 bases separating them. The CDR3 extends over 17 amino acids. Germline V lookup: CDR1 LNHDA, CDR2 SQIVND (reference sequence). The CDR3 is CASPLPTVDSGANVLTF. DNA for the CDR3: TGTGCCAGTCCTCTACCGACGGTCGACTCTGGGGCCAACGTCCTGACTTTC.

The chain is built from TRBV20-1 and TRBJ2-2; possibly TRBD1 for D (7 bases). Germline CDR1 DFQATT, CDR2 SNEGSKA (reference sequence). The V end lost 5 bases, the J end lost 6 bases, and 19 bases lay between the germline ends. The CDR3 totals 15 residues. CDR3 DNA: TGCAGTGCTCGACGACAGGGACTCGTCTCCGGGGAGCTGTTTTTT. This sequence encodes CSARRQGLVSGELFF.

The V gene is TRBV7-2, the J gene TRBJ2-7, with D perhaps TRBD2 (5 bases). V gave up 5 bases and J gave up 7 bases, with 18 bases separating them. This CDR3 region has 14 residues. CDR1 and CDR2 (germline): SGHTA, FQGNSA. Here the CDR3 DNA reads TGTGCCAGCAGCCAGGACTTGGCCCCGGGAGAGCAGTACGTC. Amino acid sequence: CASSQDLAPGEQYV.

This clonotype has at least ten counts. The chain is built from TRBV5-1 and TRBJ1-2; 7 bases agree with TRBD1. This CDR3 has 15 residues. Germline CDR1 reads SGHRS; CDR2 reads YFSETQ. V lost 2 bases and J lost 3; bases outside the gene matches: 7. The DNA of the CDR3 is TGCGCCAGCAGCTTACAGGGGACCCTCGACTATGGCTACACCTTC. It is translated as CASSLQGTLDYGYTF. Supplemented by reference TRBV5-1 and TRBJ1-2, the full variable domain reads KAGVTQTPRYLIKTRGQQVTLSCSPISGHRSVSWYQQTPGQGLQFLFEYFSETQRNKGNFPGRFSGRQFSNSRSEMNVSTLELGDSALYLCASSLQGTLDYGYTFGSGTRLTVV.

The rearrangement links TRBV12-3 or TRBV12-4 to TRBJ2-3; 7 positions match TRBD2. After removal of 7 bases from V and 5 bases from J, the junction contained 9 bases not matched to a gene. The CDR3 extends over 14 amino acids. CDR3: CASNPSGLRDTQYF. DNA for the CDR3: TGTGCCAGCAACCCTAGCGGACTCAGAGATACGCAGTATTTT.

This clonotype showed up just a few times. The gene calls are TRBV19 and TRBJ1-5, with 7 bases identical to TRBD1. The V segment lost 6 bases and the J segment 8 bases; nucleotides outside the gene matches: 13. Germline V gives CDR1 LNHDA, CDR2 SQIVND (reference sequence). The CDR3 extends over 15 amino acids. CDR3 DNA: TGTGCCAGTAGCCCCGGACAGGCCGGATTGGAGCCCCAGCATTTT. Translating gives CASSPGQAGLEPQHF.

Here the CDR3 DNA reads TGTGCCAGCAAGAGCGGGGGATCGGGGGTAACAGATACGCAGTATTTT. Residues: CASKSGGSGVTDTQYF. J is TRBJ2-3 and V is TRBV12-3 or TRBV12-4; 8 nucleotides line up with TRBD2. CDR3 size: 16 residues. V was pared by 7 bases and J by 3 bases, with 12 bases of the junction left unmatched.

In its sample, this clonotype was seen a few times. The chain combines TRBV15 with TRBJ1-5; D uncertain. Germline lookup yields CDR1 LNHNV and CDR2 YYDKDF (reference sequence). The CDR3 runs to 14 residues. Trimming removed 2 bases from V and 5 bases from J, with 10 bases in between. For the CDR3, the DNA is TGTGCCACCAGCAGAACCCGGTCAGATCAGCCCCAGCATTTT. Translated: CATSRTRSDQPQHF.

This clonotype was detected ten times or more. V gene TRBV15 combines with J gene TRBJ1-1; D gene uncertain. The CDR3 covers 15 residues. Germline loops: CDR1 LNHNV, CDR2 YYDKDF (reference sequence). Trimming took 5 bases from V and 5 from J, leaving 18 bases between them. The CDR3 sequence is CATSGGKAGNTEAFF. CDR3 coding DNA: TGTGCCACCAGCGGTGGCAAGGCGGGAAATACTGAAGCTTTCTTT.

This clonotype was seen only a few times. The chain joins TRBV5-1 to TRBJ1-1; 10 bases map to TRBD1. Germline V lookup: CDR1 SGHRS, CDR2 YFSETQ. The V segment lost 4 bases and the J segment 9 bases; nucleotides outside the gene matches: 12. The CDR3 loop spans 15 amino acids. The CDR3 loop is CASSPETGGPLKAFF. Here the CDR3 DNA reads TGCGCCAGCAGCCCGGAGACAGGGGGCCCCCTGAAAGCTTTCTTT.

Only a few counts were recorded for this clonotype. The chain is built from TRBV7-8 and TRBJ2-2; 8 bases agree with TRBD2. The CDR3 runs 16 residues. Germline trimming cut 7 bases from V and 6 bases from J; bases unmatched to any gene: 13. Germline-derived CDR1 and CDR2 are SGHVS and FQNEAQ. The CDR3 loop reads CASTPGSGGASGELFF. In DNA, the CDR3 is TGTGCCAGCACCCCTGGGAGCGGGGGCGCCTCCGGGGAGCTGTTTTTT. The whole variable domain, remainder taken from reference TRBV7-8 and TRBJ2-2, is GAGVSQSPRYKVAKRGQDVALRCDPISGHVSLFWYQQALGQGPEFLTYFQNEAQLDKSGLPSDRFFAERPEGSVSTLKIQRTQQEDSAVYLCASTPGSGGASGELFFGEGSRLTVL.

This clonotype was counted between two and nine times. The chain links TRBV3-1 to TRBJ2-3; 11 bases are a match to TRBD1. V lost 5 bases and J lost 11; bases outside the gene matches: 6. CDR3 length: 13 residues. Germline V CDR1 and CDR2: LGHDT, YNNKEL (reference sequence). CDR3 coding DNA: TGTGCCAGCAGCTACTGGACAGGGGGCCAGCAGTATTTT. It codes for CASSYWTGGQQYF.

The CDR3 nucleotides read TGTGCCAGCAGTGCTCTAGGGCAGGGGTTGGAGACCCAGTACTTC. Residues: CASSALGQGLETQYF. The genes are TRBV2 and TRBJ2-5; tentatively, D is TRBD1 (6 bases). This CDR3 has 15 amino acids. V shed 4 bases and J shed 5 bases, with 17 bases lying between them. CDR1 and CDR2 (germline): SNHLY, FYNNEI. Combining the CDR3 with reference TRBV2 and TRBJ2-5 gives the whole variable domain EPEVTQTPSHQVTQMGQEVILRCVPISNHLYFYWYRQILGQKVEFLVSFYNNEISEKSEIFDDQFSVERPDGSNFTLKIRSTKLEDSAMYFCASSALGQGLETQYFGPGTRLLVL.

This clonotype has a count of ten or more. The chain couples TRBV18 to TRBJ2-7; 7 positions match TRBD1. This CDR3 has 13 residues. CDR1 is KGHSH and CDR2 is LQKENI in the germline V gene. V shed 5 bases, J shed 7 bases, and the junction held 8 bases outside the gene matches. The CDR3 region is CASSTTGAQEQYV. The CDR3 DNA reads as TGTGCCAGCTCAACCACAGGGGCGCAGGAGCAGTACGTC.

This chain joins TRBV29-1 and TRBJ2-5; 10 nucleotides line up with TRBD1. This CDR3 has 13 amino acids. In germline, CDR1 is SQVTM, CDR2 ANQGSEA. The V gene end was trimmed by 7 bases and the J gene end by 7 bases; junction bases not matched to a gene: 9. The CDR3 DNA follows: TGCAGCGCCACTCCGGGACAGGGGAGGACCCAGTACTTC. Its translation is CSATPGQGRTQYF. Supplemented by reference TRBV29-1 and TRBJ2-5, the full variable domain reads SAVISQKPSRDICQRGTSLTIQCQVDSQVTMMFWYRQQPGQSLTLIATANQGSEATYESGFVIDKFPISRPNLTFSTLTVSNMSPEDSSIYLCSATPGQGRTQYFGPGTRLLVL.

This clonotype showed up just a few times. The chain carries TRBV6-5 and TRBJ2-7, with unresolved D. The germline CDR1 and CDR2 sequences are MNHEY and SVGAGI. The CDR3 consists of 15 residues. Trimming cost V 6 bases and J 3 bases, with 18 bases left between them. The CDR3 coding sequence is TGTGCCAGCAGCCTACGATGGGTGGACGGCTACGAGCAGTACTTC. Protein product: CASSLRWVDGYEQYF.

This clonotype has only a few counts. The chain has TRBV7-9 and TRBJ1-1; D unresolved. The V and J ends lost 3 bases and 11 bases respectively, with 13 bases between them. Germline lookup yields CDR1 SEHNR and CDR2 FQNEAQ (reference sequence). This CDR3 spans 12 amino acids. CDR3 coding DNA: TGTGCCAGCAGCTTTAAAACACCTTGGGCTTTCTTT. It codes for CASSFKTPWAFF. Full variable domain (outside the CDR3, taken from reference TRBV7-9 and TRBJ1-1): DTGVSQNPRHKITKRGQNVTFRCDPISEHNRLYWYRQTLGQGPEFLTYFQNEAQLEKSRLLSDRFSAERPKGSFSTLEIQRTEQGDSAMYLCASSFKTPWAFFGQGTRLTVV.

This clonotype was counted only a few times. The rearrangement uses TRBV2 and TRBJ1-2, with D perhaps TRBD1 (6 bases). V was clipped by 3 bases and J by 4 bases, with 12 bases between them. The germline V gene encodes CDR1 SNHLY and CDR2 FYNNEI. The CDR3 totals 14 residues. CDR3 in DNA: TGTGCCAGCAGTGATAACAGGGTAGCCTATGGCTACACCTTC. Protein product: CASSDNRVAYGYTF.

This clonotype was observed a few times. The chain couples TRBV10-3 to TRBJ1-1, with a weak D call TRBD1 (5 bases). The V end lost 6 bases, the J end lost 5 bases, and 16 bases lay between the germline ends. Germline CDR1 and CDR2: ENHRY and SYGVKD. The CDR3 is 14 amino acids. The CDR3: CAIRKDSGGTEAFF. CDR3 sequence (DNA): TGTGCCATCAGAAAGGACTCTGGGGGGACTGAAGCTTTCTTT.

In its sample, this clonotype was seen a few times. The chain joins TRBV11-2 to TRBJ2-2, with no clear D. The CDR3 extends over 13 amino acids. Germline-derived CDR1 and CDR2 are SGHAT and FQNNGV. Trimming took off 10 bases at V and 7 bases at J, with 16 bases between the two ends. Written as DNA, the CDR3 is TGTGCCACCCTAATCCACCTGGGCGGGGAGCTGTTTTTT. Translated, it gives CATLIHLGGELFF.

The sample holds many counts of this clonotype. The chain employs TRBV20-1 and TRBJ1-2; perhaps TRBD1 as D (5 bases). This CDR3 spans 14 amino acids. V was shortened by 4 bases and J by 5 bases, with 17 bases between the two germline ends. Germline V lookup: CDR1 DFQATT, CDR2 SNEGSKA (reference sequence). The DNA of the CDR3 is TGCAGTGCTATCCCTGGGGGGGTACGATATGGCTACACCTTC. It specifies CSAIPGGVRYGYTF.

This clonotype was detected ten times or more. The rearrangement joins TRBV12-3 or TRBV12-4 to TRBJ1-2; 8 bases agree with TRBD1. The CDR3 is 13 amino acids. Trimming took 5 bases from V and 4 from J; bases not matched to a gene: 3. Here the CDR3 reads CASSLGTGYGYTF. The CDR3 region has the DNA TGTGCCAGCAGTCTAGGGACAGGCTATGGCTACACCTTC.

The table lists this clonotype with a few counts. The CDR3 bases are TGCAGTGCTAGTGGACCCTGGACAGCCCAGTACTTC. Translation: CSASGPWTAQYF. The chain uses TRBV20-1 and TRBJ2-5; D may be TRBD1 (6 bases). The V gene's germline CDR1 is DFQATT and CDR2 SNEGSKA (reference sequence). V lost 3 bases to trimming and J lost 9 bases, with 14 bases between them. The CDR3 covers 12 residues.